What follows are 23 T cell receptor beta chains derived from one specimen sequenced in a study of radiotherapy plus CTLA-4 blockade in lung cancer. Repertoires were generated with immunoSEQ multiplex PCR, while TCRdb's copy carries only in-frame clones and drops some. The sample includes 53,000 or so clones, more than 70% seen only once; the top ten take around 10%. The input for sequencing was peripheral blood, taken from a patient treated with radiotherapy plus ipilimumab. The receptors originated from a human donor with non-small cell lung cancer who had stable disease on radiotherapy plus ipilimumab.

The chain is built from TRBV7-2 and TRBJ1-1; possible D gene TRBD1, 5 bases. Trimming stripped 3 bases from V and 10 bases from J, with 15 bases between. The CDR3 contains 13 residues. CDR1 SGHTA and CDR2 FQGNSA come from the germline V gene. CDR3 sequence (DNA): TGTGCCAGCAGCTTCCACCGGGGGACGGGAGCTTTCTTT. Protein product: CASSFHRGTGAFF. The variable domain in full, with the rest retrieved from reference TRBV7-2 and TRBJ1-1, is GAGVSQSPSNKVTEKGKDVELRCDPISGHTALYWYRQSLGQGLEFLIYFQGNSAPDKSGLPSDRFSAERTGGSVSTLTIQRTQQEDSAVYLCASSFHRGTGAFFGQGTRLTVV.

The chain joins TRBV9 to TRBJ2-2, with D possibly being TRBD2 (6 bases). The CDR3 is made up of 15 amino acids. V lost 6 bases and J 7 bases, leaving 19 bases between the germline ends. CDR1 and CDR2 (germline): SGDLS, YYNGEE. The CDR3 region has the DNA TGTGCCAGCAACTCAGACTTGGAGGGAAACGGGGAGCTGTTTTTT. This sequence encodes CASNSDLEGNGELFF.

The count of this clone is one. V is TRBV19 and J is TRBJ2-1; D tentatively reads TRBD1 or TRBD2 (6 bases each). CDR3 length: 15 residues. V lost 5 bases and J lost 1, with 12 bases in between. Germline V CDR1 and CDR2: LNHDA, SQIVND (reference sequence). CDR3 DNA: TGTGCCAGTAGTGGCGGAGGGGGTTCCTACAATGAGCAGTTCTTC. The encoded protein is CASSGGGGSYNEQFF.

This chain joins TRBV5-1 and TRBJ2-1; 9 bases fit TRBD1. Trimming cost V 0 bases and J 8 bases; bases outside gene matches: 3. This CDR3 is built from 14 residues. Germline values: CDR1 SGHRS, CDR2 YFSETQ. The chain's CDR3 is CASSLDGTGHEQFF. CDR3 nucleotides: TGCGCCAGCAGCTTGGATGGGACAGGGCATGAGCAGTTCTTC.

The J gene is TRBJ1-4, the V gene TRBV30, with TRBD1 as a possible D gene (6 bases). In germline, CDR1 is GTSNPN, CDR2 SVGIG (reference sequence). The CDR3 has 13 residues. V lost 1 base and J lost 8, with 11 bases in between. CDR3 sequence: CAWSGTVREKLFF. The CDR3 DNA follows: TGTGCCTGGAGTGGGACAGTTCGCGAAAAACTGTTTTTT.

This clone has a single count. Germline is not matched at one junction end, which may reflect a read error. The V call is TRBV20-1, the J call TRBJ1-1; D uncertain. CDR3 length equals 11 residues. CDR1 is DFQATT and CDR2 is SNEGSKA in the germline V gene (reference sequence). The CDR3 nucleotides read TGCAGCTCATACCTGAACAGTGAAGCTTTCTTT. Amino acid sequence: CSSYLNSEAFF.

In its sample, this clone was seen once. This chain joins TRBV6-1 and TRBJ1-2; D unclear. Trimming took off 4 bases at V and 4 bases at J, with 13 bases between the two ends. Germline values: CDR1 MNHNS, CDR2 SASEGT. The CDR3 has 14 amino acids. CDR3 in amino acids: CASSGGSYLYGYTF. The CDR3 region has the DNA TGTGCCAGCAGTGGAGGGAGTTACCTCTATGGCTACACCTTC.

V and J are TRBV5-8 and TRBJ2-1, with unresolved D. The CDR3 is made up of 14 amino acids. CDR1 is SGHTS and CDR2 is YDEGEE in the germline V gene. Trimming removed 2 bases from V and 5 bases from J, with 11 bases in between. CDR3 in DNA: TGTGCCAGCAGCTTCCGAGCAGGTCACAATGAGCAGTTCTTC. Amino acids: CASSFRAGHNEQFF.

This clone is a singleton in its sample. The V call is TRBV10-1, the J call TRBJ2-2; the D gene is possibly TRBD2 (6 bases). The germline CDR1 and CDR2 sequences are WNHNN and SYGVQD (reference sequence). The CDR3 has 15 residues. The ends were cut back, 6 bases at V and 0 bases at J, with 11 bases in the middle. CDR3 sequence reads: CASSPGTSNTGELFF. The CDR3 nucleotides read TGCGCCAGCAGCCCCGGGACTTCGAACACCGGGGAGCTGTTTTTT.

This chain joins TRBV7-9 and TRBJ1-5; D unresolved. Trimming cost V 5 bases and J 7 bases, with 15 bases left between them. Germline V gives CDR1 SEHNR, CDR2 FQNEAQ (reference sequence). The CDR3 spans 14 residues. The CDR3: CASSSMGSYQPQHF. The CDR3 bases are TGTGCCAGCAGCAGTATGGGGTCGTACCAGCCCCAGCATTTT.

V and J are TRBV7-2 and TRBJ1-5; the match to TRBD1 covers 9 bases. The germline CDR1 and CDR2 sequences are SGHTA and FQGNSA. CDR3 length: 14 amino acids. V shed 5 bases, J shed 7 bases, and the junction held 6 bases outside the gene matches. Written as DNA, the CDR3 is TGTGCCAGCAGCCAACAGGGGGCGGGACAGCCCCAGCATTTT. It specifies CASSQQGAGQPQHF.

The chain employs TRBV5-1 and TRBJ1-4, with D perhaps matching TRBD1 (5 bases). V was pared by 4 bases and J by 7 bases, with 14 bases between. Germline CDR1 reads SGHRS; CDR2 reads YFSETQ. CDR3 length: 14 residues. The chain's CDR3 is CASSPPGTGEKLFF. As DNA, the CDR3 is TGCGCCAGCAGCCCCCCGGGGACGGGTGAAAAACTGTTTTTT.

The chain has TRBV10-1 and TRBJ2-3, with D unresolved. V lost 2 bases and J 4 bases, leaving 10 bases between the germline ends. The CDR3 extends over 14 amino acids. Germline V gene data show CDR1 as WNHNN and CDR2 as SYGVQD (reference sequence). CDR3 protein: CASSENGLADTQYF. Written as DNA, the CDR3 is TGCGCCAGCAGTGAGAACGGTTTGGCAGATACGCAGTATTTT.

The chain couples TRBV5-1 to TRBJ1-1, with TRBD1 matching 7 bases. Per the germline V gene, CDR1 is SGHRS and CDR2 is YFSETQ. The CDR3 contains 16 residues. V lost 4 bases, J lost 2 bases, and 11 bases stayed unmatched. The CDR3 region has the DNA TGCGCCAGCAGCACGGCGGCAGGGGGTATTAACACTGAAGCTTTCTTT. Protein product: CASSTAAGGINTEAFF.

The chain joins TRBV19 to TRBJ2-2; 11 nucleotides line up with TRBD1. V was pared by 8 bases and J by 6 bases, with 8 bases of the junction left unmatched. Germline V CDR1 and CDR2: LNHDA, SQIVND (reference sequence). CDR3 size: 15 residues. Here the CDR3 reads CASRRDRGLSGELFF. Here the CDR3 DNA reads TGTGCCAGTCGAAGGGACAGGGGGTTGTCCGGGGAGCTGTTTTTT.

This clone was recorded only once. The chain carries TRBV27 and TRBJ1-5; no clear D. The V gene's germline CDR1 is MNHEY and CDR2 SMNVEV (reference sequence). V dropped 8 bases and J dropped 4 bases, with 12 bases sitting between them. The CDR3 covers 13 residues. Here the CDR3 DNA reads TGTGCCAGCGGAACCTGGGCGAATCAGCCCCAGCATTTT. Translated: CASGTWANQPQHF.

The gene calls are TRBV11-2 and TRBJ2-7, with 7 positions matching TRBD1. Germline V lookup: CDR1 SGHAT, CDR2 FQNNGV. The length of the CDR3 is 15 residues. The V gene end was trimmed by 0 bases and the J gene end by 4 bases; junction bases not matched to a gene: 6. CDR3: CASSLDPGTEYEQYF. The CDR3 DNA reads TGTGCCAGCAGCTTAGATCCCGGGACAGAGTACGAGCAGTACTTC.

V is TRBV13 and J is TRBJ2-7, with 10 bases aligning to TRBD1. The CDR3 sequence is 14 residues long. V lost 3 bases and J lost 6; bases outside the gene matches: 5. Germline V gene data show CDR1 as PRHDT and CDR2 as FYEKMQ (reference sequence). CDR3 in DNA: TGTGCCAGCAGCTTCGGGACAGGGGTTCGCGAGCAGTACTTC. Translation gives CASSFGTGVREQYF.

J is TRBJ2-1 and V is TRBV19, with 9 bases that match TRBD2. CDR3 length: 15 amino acids. V trimming: 9 bases; J trimming: 1 base; junction bases outside the gene matches: 7. Germline V lookup: CDR1 LNHDA, CDR2 SQIVND (reference sequence). The CDR3 loop reads CASGNLAGSYNEQFF. The CDR3 bases are TGTGCCAGCGGGAATCTAGCGGGATCCTACAATGAGCAGTTCTTC. Drawing the rest from reference TRBV19 and TRBJ2-1, the complete variable domain is DGGITQSPKYLFRKEGQNVTLSCEQNLNHDAMYWYRQDPGQGLRLIYYSQIVNDFQKGDIAEGYSVSREKKESFPLTVTSAQKNPTAFYLCASGNLAGSYNEQFFGPGTRLTVL.

V gene TRBV5-1 combines with J gene TRBJ2-3, with 9 bases lining up with TRBD1. Germline V gene data show CDR1 as SGHRS and CDR2 as YFSETQ. The length of the CDR3 is 14 residues. Losses at the gene ends were 0 bases for V and 5 bases for J; bases not matched to a gene: 1. DNA for the CDR3: TGCGCCAGCAGCTTGGACAGGGGGCAAGATACGCAGTATTTT. Translation: CASSLDRGQDTQYF.

The rearrangement links TRBV18 to TRBJ1-2, with 8 nucleotides matching TRBD1. The CDR3 sequence is 15 residues long. Trimming at V came to 3 bases and at J to 6 bases, leaving 9 bases not matched to a gene. Germline V gene lookup returns CDR1 KGHSH and CDR2 LQKENI. The CDR3 bases are TGTGCCAGCTCACCCGAGGACAGGGCTTTCGATGGCTACACCTTC. Amino acid sequence: CASSPEDRAFDGYTF.

The genes are TRBV18 and TRBJ1-1, with 11 bases identical to TRBD1. With 3 bases clipped from V and 3 bases from J, the junction kept 3 bases outside the gene matches. This CDR3 comprises 15 residues. Germline V gene data show CDR1 as KGHSH and CDR2 as LQKENI. In DNA, the CDR3 is TGTGCCAGCTCACCGGACAGGGGGCGGCACACTGAAGCTTTCTTT. This encodes CASSPDRGRHTEAFF.

This rearrangement joins TRBV7-9 to TRBJ1-5; D is ambiguous. The V gene lost 5 bases and the J gene lost 2 bases, with 13 bases spanning the gap. Germline CDR1 reads SEHNR; CDR2 reads FQNEAQ (reference sequence). This CDR3 spans 15 amino acids. CDR3 residues: CASSRAGFGNQPQHF. CDR3 nucleotides: TGTGCCAGCAGCCGTGCGGGATTTGGCAATCAGCCCCAGCATTTT.